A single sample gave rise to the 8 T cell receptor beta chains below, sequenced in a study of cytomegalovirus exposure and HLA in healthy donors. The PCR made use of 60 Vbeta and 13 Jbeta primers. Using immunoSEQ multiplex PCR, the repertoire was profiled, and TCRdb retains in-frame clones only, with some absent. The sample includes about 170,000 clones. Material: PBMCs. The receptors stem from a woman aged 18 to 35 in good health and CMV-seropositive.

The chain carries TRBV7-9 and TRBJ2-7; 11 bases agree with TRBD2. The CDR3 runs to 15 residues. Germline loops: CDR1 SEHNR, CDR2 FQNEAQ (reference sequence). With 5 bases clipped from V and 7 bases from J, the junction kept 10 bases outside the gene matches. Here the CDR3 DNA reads TGTGCCAGCAGCCCTCCTAGCGGGGGGACGGGGGAGCAGTACTTC. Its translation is CASSPPSGGTGEQYF.

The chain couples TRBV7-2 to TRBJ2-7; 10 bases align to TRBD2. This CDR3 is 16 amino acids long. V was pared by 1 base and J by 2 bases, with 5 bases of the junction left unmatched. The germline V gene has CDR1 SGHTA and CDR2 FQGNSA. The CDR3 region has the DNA TGTGCCAGCAGCTTAGTTGCTAGCGGGGGAACCTACGAGCAGTACTTC. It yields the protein CASSLVASGGTYEQYF.

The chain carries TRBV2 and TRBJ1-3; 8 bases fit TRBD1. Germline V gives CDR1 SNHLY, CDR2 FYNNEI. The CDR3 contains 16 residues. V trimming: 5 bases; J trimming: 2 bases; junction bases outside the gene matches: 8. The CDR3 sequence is CASSTDREVAGNTIYF. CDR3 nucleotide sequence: TGTGCCAGCAGTACGGACAGGGAAGTTGCTGGAAACACCATATATTTT.

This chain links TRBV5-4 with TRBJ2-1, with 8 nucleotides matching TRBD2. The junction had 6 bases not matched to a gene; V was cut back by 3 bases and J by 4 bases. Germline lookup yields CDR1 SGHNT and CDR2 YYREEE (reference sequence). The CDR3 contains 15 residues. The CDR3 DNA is TGTGCCAGCAGCTCGCGTAGCGGGACTTACAATGAGCAGTTCTTC. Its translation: CASSSRSGTYNEQFF. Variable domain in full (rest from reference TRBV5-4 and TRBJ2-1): ETGVTQSPTHLIKTRGQQVTLRCSSQSGHNTVSWYQQALGQGPQFIFQYYREEENGRGNFPPRFSGLQFPNYSSELNVNALELDDSALYLCASSSRSGTYNEQFFGPGTRLTVL.

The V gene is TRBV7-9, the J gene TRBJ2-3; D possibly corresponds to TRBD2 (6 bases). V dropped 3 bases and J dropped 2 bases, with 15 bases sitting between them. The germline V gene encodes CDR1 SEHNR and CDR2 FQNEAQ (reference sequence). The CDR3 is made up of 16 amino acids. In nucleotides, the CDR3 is TGTGCCAGCAGCTTCCCCAGACTAGGAAACACAGATACGCAGTATTTT. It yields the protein CASSFPRLGNTDTQYF.

For the CDR3, the DNA is TGTGCCAGCAGCCCGACTAGCGGGACCTCCTACGAGCAGTACTTC. It yields the protein CASSPTSGTSYEQYF. The chain recombines TRBV27 with TRBJ2-7; the match to TRBD2 covers 11 bases. The CDR3 has 15 amino acids. Germline values: CDR1 MNHEY, CDR2 SMNVEV (reference sequence). The ends lost 6 bases at V and 0 bases at J; junction bases unmatched: 4.

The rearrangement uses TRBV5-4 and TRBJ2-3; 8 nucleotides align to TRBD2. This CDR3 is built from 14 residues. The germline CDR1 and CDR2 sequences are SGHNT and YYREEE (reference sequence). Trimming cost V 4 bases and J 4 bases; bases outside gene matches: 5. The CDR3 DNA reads TGTGCCAGCAGCCCCCGGGAGGGACCAGATACGCAGTATTTT. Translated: CASSPREGPDTQYF.

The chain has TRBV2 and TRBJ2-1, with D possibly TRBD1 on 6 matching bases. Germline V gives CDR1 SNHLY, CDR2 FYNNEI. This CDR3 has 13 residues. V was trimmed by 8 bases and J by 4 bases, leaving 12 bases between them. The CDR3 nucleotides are TGTGCCAGCCTCTATGGACAGTACAATGAGCAGTTCTTC. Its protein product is CASLYGQYNEQFF. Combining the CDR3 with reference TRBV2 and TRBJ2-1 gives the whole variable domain EPEVTQTPSHQVTQMGQEVILRCVPISNHLYFYWYRQILGQKVEFLVSFYNNEISEKSEIFDDQFSVERPDGSNFTLKIRSTKLEDSAMYFCASLYGQYNEQFFGPGTRLTVL.